One and the same sample provided the 27 T cell receptor beta chains below, sequenced in a study of T cell responses to AZD1222 COVID-19 vaccine. Sequencing was performed with immunoSEQ multiplex PCR; in TCRdb, only in-frame clones are kept and a portion is missing. Of 150,000 or so clones in the sample, almost 95% were seen once. Sequences were derived from peripheral blood, sampled on day 0 of AZD1222 vaccination. The receptors shown here come from an adult in good health.

This sequence joins TRBV7-6 and TRBJ2-7; 8 bases map to TRBD1. V dropped 8 bases and J dropped 2; count of bases not matched to a gene: 5. The CDR3 is 13 amino acids. The germline gives CDR1 SGHVS, CDR2 FNYEAQ. The CDR3 sequence: CASGDRGPYEQYF. In DNA form, the CDR3 reads TGTGCCAGCGGAGACAGGGGTCCCTACGAGCAGTACTTC. The full variable domain, completed using reference TRBV7-6 and TRBJ2-7, is GAGVSQSPRYKVTKRGQDVALRCDPISGHVSLYWYRQALGQGPEFLTYFNYEAQQDKSGLPNDRFSAERPEGSISTLTIQRTEQRDSAMYRCASGDRGPYEQYFGPGTRLTVT.

This chain joins TRBV5-5 and TRBJ1-1; tentatively, D is TRBD1 (5 bases). The CDR3 loop spans 13 amino acids. V was shortened by 0 bases and J by 3 bases, with 6 bases between the two germline ends. The germline V gene encodes CDR1 SGHKS and CDR2 YYEKEE (reference sequence). CDR3 coding DNA: TGTGCCAGCAGCTTGGTGGGGGACACTGAAGCTTTCTTT. Its protein product is CASSLVGDTEAFF.

The chain has TRBV30 and TRBJ2-1, with D perhaps matching TRBD1 or TRBD2 (5 bases each). The CDR3 covers 12 residues. V was trimmed by 5 bases and J by 15 bases, leaving 20 bases between them. CDR1 GTSNPN and CDR2 SVGIG come from the germline V gene (reference sequence). The CDR3 region has the DNA TGTGCCTGGGGGGCTCTCCGGGGTCCCAGGTTCTTC. It specifies CAWGALRGPRFF.

The rearrangement links TRBV5-4 to TRBJ1-1; unclear D gene. Germline loops: CDR1 SGHNT, CDR2 YYREEE (reference sequence). Between the trimmed V and J ends, which lost 3 bases and 0 bases, there was a span of 12 bases. The CDR3 has 15 residues. CDR3 loop: CASSSPKGLNTEAFF. CDR3 in DNA: TGTGCCAGCAGCTCGCCTAAAGGGTTGAACACTGAAGCTTTCTTT.

The chain carries TRBV11-2 and TRBJ1-5; D not certain. This CDR3 comprises 13 residues. The ends were cut back, 2 bases at V and 6 bases at J, with 8 bases in the middle. The germline gives CDR1 SGHAT, CDR2 FQNNGV. This CDR3 is CASSLSLSQPQHF. The CDR3 DNA sequence: TGTGCCAGCAGCTTATCCCTAAGTCAGCCCCAGCATTTT.

The chain carries TRBV4-2 and TRBJ2-2, with 12 bases lining up with TRBD1. The CDR3 extends over 14 amino acids. V lost 8 bases to trimming and J lost 8 bases; unmatched junction nucleotides: 6. In germline, CDR1 is LGHNA, CDR2 YNFKEQ. The CDR3 loop is CASSGQGAPGELFF. CDR3 DNA sequence: TGTGCCAGCTCGGGACAGGGGGCACCGGGGGAGCTGTTTTTT.

The chain recombines TRBV5-1 with TRBJ2-1; the D gene is possibly TRBD1 (6 bases). Germline V gene sequence: CDR1 SGHRS, CDR2 YFSETQ. Deletions cut 4 bases from V and 0 bases from J, with 8 bases between. This CDR3 comprises 14 residues. The DNA for the CDR3 is TGCGCCAGCAGCCCAGGGGACTCCTACAATGAGCAGTTCTTC. It specifies CASSPGDSYNEQFF.

The chain is built from TRBV5-4 and TRBJ1-2; 8 bases match TRBD1. J was trimmed by 8 bases and V by 4 bases; bases with no gene match: 13. The CDR3 loop spans 15 amino acids. Germline V gene sequence: CDR1 SGHNT, CDR2 YYREEE (reference sequence). Here the CDR3 DNA reads TGTGCCAGCAGCCCCGGACAGGGCGAAAGCCGGGGCTACACCTTC. Encoded protein: CASSPGQGESRGYTF.

J is TRBJ2-3 and V is TRBV4-2; 9 nucleotides align to TRBD1. The CDR3 extends over 16 amino acids. The V gene end was trimmed by 4 bases and the J gene end by 0 bases; junction bases not matched to a gene: 5. CDR1 and CDR2 (germline): LGHNA, YNFKEQ. The CDR3 region is CASSPRTGVSTDTQYF. CDR3 DNA: TGTGCCAGCAGCCCGCGGACAGGGGTTAGCACAGATACGCAGTATTTT.

V gene TRBV6-5 combines with J gene TRBJ2-6; D remains unclear. The CDR3 sequence is 15 residues long. CDR1 is MNHEY and CDR2 is SVGAGI in the germline V gene. With 8 bases removed from V and 0 bases from J, the gap between germline ends came to 11 bases. This CDR3 is CASRAAFSGANVLTF. The CDR3 DNA reads TGTGCCAGCCGGGCAGCCTTCTCTGGGGCCAACGTCCTGACTTTC.

The rearrangement joins TRBV4-3 to TRBJ2-3; tentatively, D is TRBD1 or TRBD2 (5 bases each). Trimming took 0 bases from V and 6 from J, leaving 19 bases between them. Germline V gene data show CDR1 as LGHNA and CDR2 as YSLEER. This CDR3 spans 17 amino acids. CDR3 DNA: TGCGCCAGCAGCCAAGAAAATACCGGGACCCTCCGGGATACGCAGTATTTT. Protein sequence: CASSQENTGTLRDTQYF.

This chain joins TRBV3-1 (or the pseudogene TRBV3-2) and TRBJ1-5; D unclear. Germline V gene sequence: CDR1 LGHDT, CDR2 YNNKEL (reference sequence). This CDR3 region has 12 residues. Trimming stripped 1 base from V and 2 bases from J, with 0 bases between. The CDR3 region is CASSQGNQPQHF. DNA for the CDR3: TGTGCCAGCAGCCAAGGCAATCAGCCCCAGCATTTT.

V and J are TRBV30 and TRBJ1-2; no clear D. The CDR3 loop spans 12 amino acids. With 2 bases removed from V and 6 bases from J, the gap between germline ends came to 10 bases. The germline gives CDR1 GTSNPN, CDR2 SVGIG (reference sequence). CDR3 sequence (DNA): TGTGCCTGGAGTATCTGGGCGAATGGCTACACCTTC. It yields the protein CAWSIWANGYTF.

V usage is TRBV27 and J usage is TRBJ1-1; tentative D call: TRBD1 (6 bases). Germline CDR1 is MNHEY and CDR2 is SMNVEV (reference sequence). The CDR3 spans 14 residues. V dropped 5 bases and J dropped 0 bases, with 10 bases sitting between them. The CDR3: CASSPGTLNTEAFF. As DNA, the CDR3 is TGTGCCAGCAGTCCCGGGACACTGAACACTGAAGCTTTCTTT.

The V and J genes are TRBV27 and TRBJ1-2; D is unclear. Trimming took off 0 bases at V and 9 bases at J, with 23 bases between the two ends. The CDR3 runs 17 residues. Germline CDR1 reads MNHEY; CDR2 reads SMNVEV (reference sequence). For the CDR3, the DNA is TGTGCCAGCAGTTTATCGTCAGCTCCCTCCTTAGGAGAGAGCTACACCTTC. This gives the protein CASSLSSAPSLGESYTF.

This clone was detected a few times. The chain combines TRBV29-1 with TRBJ2-1; D is undetermined. This CDR3 is built from 10 residues. V was cut by 5 bases and J by 7 bases, with 6 bases left in between. Germline CDR1 and CDR2: SQVTM and ANQGSEA. The CDR3: CSVSQNEQFF. The CDR3 DNA follows: TGCAGCGTTAGTCAGAATGAGCAGTTCTTC.

This clone has only one observation. The J gene is TRBJ2-7, the V gene TRBV10-1, with 8 positions matching TRBD1. J was trimmed by 3 bases and V by 6 bases; bases with no gene match: 7. The CDR3 covers 14 residues. Germline assignment: CDR1 WNHNN and CDR2 SYGVQD (reference sequence). The CDR3 region is CASRAGQANYEQYF. The CDR3 region has the DNA TGCGCCAGCAGGGCGGGACAGGCTAACTACGAGCAGTACTTC.

The chain is built from TRBV28 and TRBJ1-1; 9 bases match TRBD1. Germline V lookup: CDR1 MDHEN, CDR2 SYDVKM. CDR3 length: 13 residues. With V trimmed by 6 bases and J by 6 bases, 5 bases remained unmatched. Here the CDR3 DNA reads TGTGCCAGCAGCCGGGACAGGGCCCCTGAAGCTTTCTTT. This gives the protein CASSRDRAPEAFF. The full variable domain, its missing parts supplied by reference TRBV28 and TRBJ1-1, is DVKVTQSSRYLVKRTGEKVFLECVQDMDHENMFWYRQDPGLGLRLIYFSYDVKMKEKGDIPEGYSVSREKKERFSLILESASTNQTSMYLCASSRDRAPEAFFGQGTRLTVV.

The gene calls are TRBV6-2 or TRBV6-3 and TRBJ1-5, with D possibly TRBD1 on 5 matching bases. The CDR3 runs 15 residues. V was trimmed by 0 bases and J by 0 bases, leaving 6 bases between them. In germline, CDR1 is MNHEY, CDR2 SVGEGT. The CDR3 protein is CASSYSGVSNQPQHF. CDR3 DNA sequence: TGTGCCAGCAGTTACTCGGGGGTTAGCAATCAGCCCCAGCATTTT.

This chain joins TRBV7-2 and TRBJ1-5; D not certain. The CDR3 covers 15 residues. From germline, CDR1 is SGHTA and CDR2 FQGNSA. Trimming shortened V by 1 base and J by 5 bases, and 12 bases separated the two germline ends. CDR3 sequence: CASSLVWGNYQPQHF. The CDR3 bases are TGTGCCAGCAGCTTAGTTTGGGGAAACTATCAGCCCCAGCATTTT.

This chain uses TRBV5-1 with TRBJ2-2; D uncertain. V lost 0 bases, J lost 4 bases, and 4 bases lay in between. The V gene's germline CDR1 is SGHRS and CDR2 YFSETQ. This CDR3 contains 13 residues. In nucleotides, the CDR3 is TGCGCCAGCAGCTTGGGGCTCACCGGGGAGCTGTTTTTT. Its translation: CASSLGLTGELFF.

The chain is built from TRBV5-1 and TRBJ2-3; D gene ambiguous. With 5 bases removed from V and 4 bases from J, the gap between germline ends came to 8 bases. This CDR3 region has 12 residues. Germline-derived CDR1 and CDR2 are SGHRS and YFSETQ. CDR3 nucleotides: TGCGCCAGCAGGGGCGATCCAGATACGCAGTATTTT. Its translation is CASRGDPDTQYF.

V gene TRBV28 combines with J gene TRBJ1-6; perhaps TRBD1 as D (5 bases). CDR1 and CDR2 from the germline V gene are MDHEN and SYDVKM. The V and J ends lost 4 bases and 14 bases respectively, with 15 bases between them. The CDR3 runs 13 residues. CDR3 nucleotide sequence: TGTGCCAGCAGTTCGGATACGGGGCTCGCCCTCCACTTT. Protein product: CASSSDTGLALHF.

The chain couples TRBV29-1 to TRBJ2-3, with D possibly matching TRBD1 (6 bases). Trimming shortened V by 4 bases and J by 3 bases, and 14 bases separated the two germline ends. The CDR3 totals 14 residues. Germline assignment: CDR1 SQVTM and CDR2 ANQGSEA. The CDR3 is CSVAQGSKTDTQYF. The CDR3, as DNA: TGCAGCGTTGCTCAGGGGTCTAAGACAGATACGCAGTATTTT.

V is TRBV5-1 and J is TRBJ1-1; a weak D match, TRBD1 (6 bases). Germline V gives CDR1 SGHRS, CDR2 YFSETQ. V dropped 1 base and J dropped 1 base, with 20 bases sitting between them. This CDR3 is 18 amino acids long. DNA of the CDR3: TGCGCCAGCAGCTTGTTAGGAGATGGGAGGACAGAGAACACTGAAGCTTTCTTT. It encodes CASSLLGDGRTENTEAFF.

The chain recombines TRBV5-1 with TRBJ1-1, with TRBD1 as a possible D gene (6 bases). Trimming stripped 4 bases from V and 1 base from J, with 11 bases between. This CDR3 spans 14 amino acids. Germline-derived CDR1 and CDR2 are SGHRS and YFSETQ. CDR3 in amino acids: CASSLGQPNTEAFF. CDR3 DNA: TGCGCCAGCAGCCTCGGACAGCCGAACACTGAAGCTTTCTTT.

This clone showed up just a few times. The chain employs TRBV7-9 and TRBJ1-5; 7 positions agree with TRBD1. CDR3 length: 13 amino acids. In germline, CDR1 is SEHNR, CDR2 FQNEAQ (reference sequence). V lost 5 bases and J lost 10; bases outside the gene matches: 8. The CDR3 DNA reads TGTGCCAGCAGCCCAGACAGGGTAGGACCCCAGCATTTT. The encoded protein is CASSPDRVGPQHF. Complete variable domain (other parts from reference TRBV7-9 and TRBJ1-5): DTGVSQNPRHKITKRGQNVTFRCDPISEHNRLYWYRQTLGQGPEFLTYFQNEAQLEKSRLLSDRFSAERPKGSFSTLEIQRTEQGDSAMYLCASSPDRVGPQHFGDGTRLSIL.